This entry lists 25 T cell receptor beta chains sequenced from one sample in a study of shared clonotypes between healthy human individuals. Assay used: immunoSEQ multiplex PCR; TCRdb lists only in-frame clones, some missing. Counted here are hundreds of thousands of clones, approximately 96% occurring once; the ten biggest clones make up roughly 0.1%. CD45RO-negative, CCR7-selected cells formed the naive CD8 fraction, which excluded terminally differentiated effector memory CD45RA+ cells. The sequencing input was naive CD8+ T cells sorted from blood. The receptors were sampled from a woman aged 25-40 years in good health.

J is TRBJ2-3 and V is TRBV7-9, with D perhaps matching TRBD2 (6 bases). CDR1 and CDR2 from the germline V gene are SEHNR and FQNEAQ (reference sequence). This CDR3 is built from 14 residues. V was clipped by 5 bases and J by 9 bases, with 18 bases between them. The CDR3 DNA sequence: TGTGCCAGCAGCGTCGGGGGTGGTGGAGACACGCAGTATTTT. Protein: CASSVGGGGDTQYF.

The chain links TRBV14 to TRBJ2-7; D is possibly TRBD2 (7 bases). Germline loops: CDR1 SGHDN, CDR2 FVKESK. The CDR3 spans 15 residues. Between the trimmed V and J ends, which lost 4 bases and 4 bases, there was a span of 17 bases. The DNA of the CDR3 is TGTGCCAGCAGCCGCCGGGGGGCGCTTGATTACGAGCAGTACTTC. As protein: CASSRRGALDYEQYF.

This rearrangement joins TRBV6-1 to TRBJ2-1; D is perhaps TRBD2 (6 bases). This CDR3 comprises 16 residues. The germline gives CDR1 MNHNS, CDR2 SASEGT. Trimming pared 2 bases from V and 4 bases from J, leaving 15 bases between. The chain's CDR3 is CASSELIGSAYNEQFF. The DNA for the CDR3 is TGTGCCAGCAGTGAATTAATCGGGAGCGCATACAATGAGCAGTTCTTC.

The CDR3 protein is CASSDWTETKNIQYF. The CDR3 DNA follows: TGTGCCAGCAGCGATTGGACGGAAACCAAAAACATTCAGTACTTC. The chain employs TRBV5-4 and TRBJ2-4; D uncertain. V dropped 4 bases and J dropped 2 bases, with 13 bases sitting between them. The CDR3 contains 15 residues. Germline-derived CDR1 and CDR2 are SGHNT and YYREEE (reference sequence).

The chain combines TRBV13 with TRBJ2-5; 7 nucleotides agree with TRBD2. The CDR3 spans 16 residues. Germline CDR1 reads PRHDT; CDR2 reads FYEKMQ (reference sequence). Germline trimming cut 2 bases from V and 3 bases from J; bases unmatched to any gene: 9. CDR3 in DNA: TGTGCCAGCAGCTTAAGTTTAGCGGGCGAAGAAGAGACCCAGTACTTC. The encoded protein is CASSLSLAGEEETQYF.

The chain is built from TRBV27 and TRBJ1-5; 9 bases agree with TRBD1. Germline V gene lookup returns CDR1 MNHEY and CDR2 SMNVEV (reference sequence). With V trimmed by 6 bases and J by 0 bases, 3 bases remained unmatched. The CDR3 extends over 15 amino acids. CDR3 in DNA: TGTGCCAGCAGACAGGGGGCTCTTAGCAATCAGCCCCAGCATTTT. As protein: CASRQGALSNQPQHF.

The rearrangement uses TRBV27 and TRBJ2-1; TRBD2 aligns across 13 bases. CDR1 is MNHEY and CDR2 is SMNVEV in the germline V gene (reference sequence). V lost 5 bases and J lost 8; bases outside the gene matches: 6. The CDR3 has 15 amino acids. CDR3 loop: CASSPRTSGSDEQFF. CDR3 DNA: TGTGCCAGCAGTCCTAGGACTAGCGGGAGTGATGAGCAGTTCTTC.

This clone was observed a handful of times. The chain joins TRBV9 to TRBJ1-2, with D perhaps TRBD1 (6 bases). The CDR3 runs to 16 residues. The germline V gene encodes CDR1 SGDLS and CDR2 YYNGEE. Trimming removed 3 bases at V and 4 bases at J, with 19 bases between. DNA of the CDR3: TGTGCCAGCAGCGGACGGCCCACCGGGACACTCTATGGCTACACCTTC. This gives the protein CASSGRPTGTLYGYTF.

This clone was picked up one time. The rearrangement links TRBV27 to TRBJ2-5, with TRBD2 identical over 7 bases. The CDR3 covers 14 residues. From germline, CDR1 is MNHEY and CDR2 SMNVEV (reference sequence). V dropped 6 bases and J dropped 4; count of bases not matched to a gene: 8. CDR3 protein: CASRGRPGGETQYF. The DNA of the CDR3 is TGTGCCAGCAGAGGGCGCCCGGGAGGAGAGACCCAGTACTTC.

This rearrangement joins TRBV5-4 to TRBJ2-5; D not resolved. V was clipped by 4 bases and J by 5 bases, with 12 bases between them. This CDR3 region has 13 residues. Germline V gives CDR1 SGHNT, CDR2 YYREEE (reference sequence). CDR3 DNA sequence: TGTGCCAGCAGCCAGGCGGCAGATGAGACCCAGTACTTC. Its protein is CASSQAADETQYF. The full variable domain, in which reference TRBV5-4 and TRBJ2-5 provide the parts outside the CDR3, is ETGVTQSPTHLIKTRGQQVTLRCSSQSGHNTVSWYQQALGQGPQFIFQYYREEENGRGNFPPRFSGLQFPNYSSELNVNALELDDSALYLCASSQAADETQYFGPGTRLLVL.

This clone was seen a single time. CDR3 nucleotides: TGTGCCAGCAGCTTGCAGACGATCTACGAGCAGTACTTC. The encoded protein is CASSLQTIYEQYF. This chain uses TRBV7-9 with TRBJ2-7; D gene uncertain. Germline V gives CDR1 SEHNR, CDR2 FQNEAQ (reference sequence). The CDR3 consists of 13 residues. Trimming stripped 3 bases from V and 3 bases from J, with 9 bases between.

The chain combines TRBV18 with TRBJ2-3; a weak D match, TRBD2 (5 bases). Trimming removed 2 bases from V and 1 base from J, with 7 bases in between. CDR1 is KGHSH and CDR2 is LQKENI in the germline V gene. This CDR3 spans 14 amino acids. The CDR3 spells CASSPAAGTDTQYF. The CDR3 nucleotides read TGTGCCAGCTCACCAGCAGCGGGCACAGATACGCAGTATTTT.

The genes are TRBV4-1 and TRBJ1-1; D gene uncertain. V was shortened by 2 bases and J by 3 bases, with 10 bases between the two germline ends. The V gene's germline CDR1 is MGHRA and CDR2 YSYEKL. The CDR3 has 14 residues. The CDR3 protein is CASSQPGSDTEAFF. Here the CDR3 DNA reads TGCGCCAGCAGCCAACCGGGATCGGACACTGAAGCTTTCTTT.

The CDR3 here is CASSGGSTENYEQYF. CDR3 nucleotide sequence: TGTGCCAGCAGCGGCGGGAGCACAGAGAACTACGAGCAGTACTTC. The rearrangement links TRBV9 to TRBJ2-7; TRBD2 matches 7 bases. V shed 3 bases, J shed 3 bases, and the junction held 9 bases outside the gene matches. The germline gives CDR1 SGDLS, CDR2 YYNGEE. The CDR3 runs 15 residues.

The chain joins TRBV11-2 to TRBJ2-7; tentative D call: TRBD1 (5 bases). Per the germline V gene, CDR1 is SGHAT and CDR2 is FQNNGV. With 3 bases removed from V and 3 bases from J, the gap between germline ends came to 9 bases. The CDR3 length is 13 residues. CDR3 DNA sequence: TGTGCCAGCAGCTTTAGACAGTACTACGAGCAGTACTTC. This gives the protein CASSFRQYYEQYF.

V usage is TRBV4-2 and J usage is TRBJ2-1; D possibly corresponds to TRBD1 (5 bases). This CDR3 is 14 amino acids long. The germline V gene encodes CDR1 LGHNA and CDR2 YNFKEQ. The V gene lost 0 bases and the J gene lost 5 bases, with 8 bases spanning the gap. The CDR3 sequence is CASSQELGDNEQFF. The CDR3 nucleotides read TGTGCCAGCAGCCAAGAGTTAGGGGACAATGAGCAGTTCTTC.

Worth noting for this clone: Other DNA sequences in the same sample also yield this CDR3. This sequence joins TRBV2 and TRBJ1-1, with D hard to call. V lost 1 base, J lost 4 bases, and 4 bases lay in between. This CDR3 spans 12 amino acids. The germline V gene encodes CDR1 SNHLY and CDR2 FYNNEI. CDR3 sequence reads: CASSEGGTEAFF. In DNA form, the CDR3 reads TGTGCCAGCAGTGAAGGGGGCACTGAAGCTTTCTTT.

CDR3 protein: CASSPRDPGHSYEQYF. DNA of the CDR3: TGTGCCAGCAGCCCCCGGGATCCCGGCCACTCCTACGAGCAGTACTTC. The V and J genes are TRBV7-9 and TRBJ2-7; maybe TRBD2 (5 bases). The CDR3 has 16 amino acids. The germline V and J ends were trimmed by 5 bases and 0 bases, with 17 bases remaining between them. In germline, CDR1 is SEHNR, CDR2 FQNEAQ (reference sequence).

V and J are TRBV27 and TRBJ2-7; TRBD1 is a possible D gene (12 bases). This CDR3 is built from 21 residues. Trimming removed 5 bases from V and 1 base from J, with 33 bases in between. Germline-derived CDR1 and CDR2 are MNHEY and SMNVEV (reference sequence). The CDR3 protein is CASSPGDRGPGLAGGSYEQYF. The CDR3 DNA sequence: TGTGCCAGCAGTCCGGGGGACAGGGGGCCGGGGCTAGCGGGAGGTTCCTACGAGCAGTACTTC.

V usage is TRBV6-5 and J usage is TRBJ2-7, with D maybe TRBD2 (5 bases). Trimming took off 3 bases at V and 2 bases at J, with 11 bases between the two ends. The germline V gene has CDR1 MNHEY and CDR2 SVGAGI. CDR3 length equals 14 residues. CDR3 residues: CASSYGGFAYEQYF. The CDR3 DNA reads TGTGCCAGCAGTTATGGCGGGTTCGCCTACGAGCAGTACTTC.

J is TRBJ2-1 and V is TRBV28; D gene uncertain. CDR1 is MDHEN and CDR2 is SYDVKM in the germline V gene. This CDR3 is 15 amino acids long. Trimming removed 4 bases from V and 4 bases from J, with 14 bases in between. The CDR3 protein is CASSSFWQAYNEQFF. Here the CDR3 DNA reads TGTGCCAGCAGTTCTTTTTGGCAGGCATACAATGAGCAGTTCTTC.

The V call is TRBV10-1, the J call TRBJ1-1, with 8 bases identical to TRBD1. Trimming took 5 bases from V and 7 from J; bases not matched to a gene: 18. The V gene's germline CDR1 is WNHNN and CDR2 SYGVQD (reference sequence). CDR3 size: 17 residues. The CDR3 spells CASSLGPGQGSRDEAFF. CDR3 bases: TGCGCCAGCAGTTTGGGCCCAGGACAGGGATCTCGGGATGAAGCTTTCTTT.

This clone occurred once. This sequence joins TRBV7-6 and TRBJ2-7; the D gene is possibly TRBD1 (6 bases). CDR3 size: 15 residues. Trimming removed 5 bases at V and 4 bases at J, with 18 bases between. CDR1 is SGHVS, CDR2 FNYEAQ, per germline. CDR3: CASSPSPGTRYEQYF. The CDR3, as DNA: TGTGCCAGCAGCCCATCCCCGGGGACAAGGTACGAGCAGTACTTC. Supplemented by reference TRBV7-6 and TRBJ2-7, the full variable domain reads GAGVSQSPRYKVTKRGQDVALRCDPISGHVSLYWYRQALGQGPEFLTYFNYEAQQDKSGLPNDRFSAERPEGSISTLTIQRTEQRDSAMYRCASSPSPGTRYEQYFGPGTRLTVT.

This rearrangement joins TRBV7-6 to TRBJ2-7, with D uncertain. The V end lost 0 bases, the J end lost 2 bases, and 11 bases lay between the germline ends. Germline V lookup: CDR1 SGHVS, CDR2 FNYEAQ. The CDR3 has 15 amino acids. CDR3 in DNA: TGTGCCAGCAGCTTAGCGCCATCGCGTACCTACGAGCAGTACTTC. Translated: CASSLAPSRTYEQYF.

This clone was recorded a few times. The chain has TRBV25-1 and TRBJ1-1, with a tentative D call TRBD1 (6 bases). This CDR3 region has 14 residues. V gave up 3 bases and J gave up 0 bases, with 8 bases separating them. Germline V gene data show CDR1 as MGHDK and CDR2 as SYGVNS. CDR3 protein: CASSDKGVNTEAFF. The DNA for the CDR3 is TGTGCCAGCAGTGATAAGGGGGTGAACACTGAAGCTTTCTTT.